This record covers a single TCR beta chain. No antigen is known for it. A much larger clone differs by one base, so this may be a read error. The sample originates from a study of CD8+CD57+ T cells in acquired aplastic anemia. The wider study: Across the sorted CD4+ and CD8+ cells, DNA amounts averaged 3.2 ug.

Study-wide results and limits: Both patients and controls carried the same twenty-nine CD8+ CDR3 sequences. Between the patient and control groups, CD8+ Simpson's diversity did not differ significantly.

TCR beta VDJ and CDR3 profiles were obtained from a genomic DNA template. One entry per CDR3 protein, called by TCRdb with MiXCR from the reads. The sample holds about 160,000 distinct CDR3 sequences, around 40% seen once. The sample taken for sequencing was sorted CD4+, CD8+, or CD8+CD57+ T cells (not recorded which) from PBMCs. The receptor's source is a human donor in good health.

The CDR3 protein is CASSLRQARMGEAFF. CDR3 in DNA: TGTGCCAGCAGCCTTAGACAGGCGCGTATGGGTGAAGCTTTCTTT. The chain carries TRBV6-1 and TRBJ1-1, with a tentative D call TRBD1 (6 bases). V dropped 6 bases and J dropped 7 bases, with 21 bases sitting between them. Germline V gene data show CDR1 as MNHNS and CDR2 as SASEGT. This CDR3 contains 15 residues.